The 19 T cell receptor beta chains given below trace back to one sample, sequenced in a study of shared clonotypes between healthy human individuals. Clones were sequenced by immunoSEQ multiplex PCR, and TCRdb holds only the in-frame ones, with some missing. The data contain about a million clones, around 77% of them singletons. Sample: memory CD4+ T cells from PBMCs. Subset denoted: CD45RA-negative fraction. The origin of the receptors is a man between 18 and 29 years old in good health. Some clones in this sample may be carry-over from other donors' samples.

CDR3: CASSNPAGVGTDTQYF. The CDR3, as DNA: TGCGCCAGCAGCAACCCAGCGGGAGTTGGCACAGATACGCAGTATTTT. The rearrangement joins TRBV5-1 to TRBJ2-3, with TRBD2 matching 8 bases. Germline V gene data show CDR1 as SGHRS and CDR2 as YFSETQ. With V trimmed by 4 bases and J by 1 base, 8 bases remained unmatched. The CDR3 is made up of 16 amino acids.

Regarding this clone: Possible read error: a much larger clone is one base away. This chain links TRBV5-1 with TRBJ1-1; weak D call: TRBD1 (6 bases). V lost 5 bases to trimming and J lost 5 bases, with 16 bases between them. Looked up from germline, CDR1 is SGHRS and CDR2 is YFSETQ. CDR3 size: 14 residues. The chain's CDR3 is CASRLSGAGTEAFF. The CDR3 region has the DNA TGCGCCAGCAGGTTATCAGGGGCAGGAACTGAAGCTTTCTTT.

The chain employs TRBV28 and TRBJ2-7; the D gene is possibly TRBD1 (7 bases). Trimming cost V 6 bases and J 0 bases, with 15 bases left between them. There are 15 residues in the CDR3. The germline CDR1 and CDR2 sequences are MDHEN and SYDVKM. CDR3 amino acids: CASRVTGDFSYEQYF. CDR3 DNA sequence: TGTGCCAGCAGGGTAACAGGGGACTTCTCCTACGAGCAGTACTTC.

This clone showed up just once. This chain links TRBV11-2 with TRBJ2-7; 14 bases align to TRBD2. There are 15 residues in the CDR3. V lost 5 bases and J lost 7; bases outside the gene matches: 7. Germline assignment: CDR1 SGHAT and CDR2 FQNNGV. CDR3 sequence: CASSRGTSGGGEQYF. As DNA, the CDR3 is TGTGCCAGCAGCCGCGGGACTAGCGGGGGCGGGGAGCAGTACTTC.

Only a few counts were recorded for this clone. The chain employs TRBV28 and TRBJ1-1; D unresolved. CDR1 MDHEN and CDR2 SYDVKM come from the germline V gene. The CDR3 is 15 residues long. The V gene lost 3 bases and the J gene lost 5 bases, with 16 bases spanning the gap. The CDR3 nucleotides are TGTGCCAGCAGTTTTTTTCAGGCGTGGAGGACTGAAGCTTTCTTT. Amino acid sequence: CASSFFQAWRTEAFF.

Note on this clone: Other DNA sequences in the same sample also yield this CDR3. V usage is TRBV6-5 and J usage is TRBJ2-7, with TRBD1 as a possible D gene (6 bases). There are 13 residues in the CDR3. In germline, CDR1 is MNHEY, CDR2 SVGAGI. V lost 6 bases and J 1 base, leaving 10 bases between the germline ends. CDR3 protein: CASRLDSSYEQYF. The CDR3 bases are TGTGCCAGCAGGCTGGACAGTTCCTACGAGCAGTACTTC.

V and J are TRBV7-9 and TRBJ2-1; 7 nucleotides line up with TRBD2. The CDR3 covers 18 residues. Per the germline V gene, CDR1 is SEHNR and CDR2 is FQNEAQ (reference sequence). Trimming cost V 4 bases and J 7 bases; bases outside gene matches: 19. The CDR3 DNA follows: TGTGCCAGCAGCTATTGGAAGGGTCTGGCGGGAGATGCGAATGAGCAGTTCTTC. Protein: CASSYWKGLAGDANEQFF.

CDR3 sequence (DNA): TGCACCAGCAGCCAAGATGCGCGGGAGGCCCACAATGAGCAGTTCTTC. This gives the protein CTSSQDAREAHNEQFF. The rearrangement joins TRBV1 to TRBJ2-1; no DNA check was done on the table's D call, TRBD2. TRBV1 is termed a pseudogene. This CDR3 comprises 16 residues.

This clone has more than one count but fewer than ten. The gene calls are TRBV7-9 and TRBJ2-5; D gene ambiguous. The J call may be in error: the DNA end matches TRBJ2-7 better. Germline CDR1 is SEHNR and CDR2 is FQNEAQ (reference sequence). This CDR3 spans 15 amino acids. The CDR3 coding sequence is TGTGCCAGCAGCCAACTGGCTGGGCTTTCCTACGAGCAGTACTTC. Protein sequence: CASSQLAGLSYEQYF.

The chain joins TRBV30 to TRBJ1-1, with a weak D call TRBD1 (6 bases). CDR3 length: 13 residues. V lost 2 bases, J lost 6 bases, and 13 bases lay in between. Germline values: CDR1 GTSNPN, CDR2 SVGIG (reference sequence). CDR3 sequence reads: CAWSRTGWAEAFF. The CDR3 region has the DNA TGTGCCTGGAGTAGAACAGGGTGGGCTGAAGCTTTCTTT.

V and J are TRBV30 and TRBJ1-2; 10 nucleotides match TRBD1. Looked up from germline, CDR1 is GTSNPN and CDR2 is SVGIG (reference sequence). The CDR3 runs 16 residues. V was clipped by 1 base and J by 4 bases; unmatched bases: 9. CDR3 in DNA: TGTGCCTGGAGTGACGGGGGACAGGGGTGGTCCTATGGCTACACCTTC. It yields the protein CAWSDGGQGWSYGYTF.

This rearrangement joins TRBV7-6 to TRBJ2-7; D uncertain. Trimming took 5 bases from V and 2 from J, leaving 13 bases between them. CDR1 is SGHVS, CDR2 FNYEAQ, per germline. The CDR3 spans 14 residues. This chain's CDR3 is CASSHGTHTYEQYF. The CDR3 DNA is TGTGCCAGCAGCCACGGAACTCATACCTACGAGCAGTACTTC.

Concerning this clone: Other DNA sequences from this sample encode an identical CDR3 as well. The V gene is TRBV6-6, the J gene TRBJ2-1, with TRBD1 identical over 8 bases. CDR3 length: 16 amino acids. Trimming removed 0 bases from V and 4 bases from J; junction bases left unmatched: 5. Germline values: CDR1 MNHNY, CDR2 SVGAGI (reference sequence). The CDR3 region is CASSYSGQGAYNEQFF. In nucleotides, the CDR3 is TGTGCCAGCAGTTACTCTGGGCAGGGGGCATACAATGAGCAGTTCTTC.

The chain uses TRBV6-4 and TRBJ2-3; a possible D gene is TRBD2 (6 bases). Germline V lookup: CDR1 MRHNA, CDR2 SNTAGT. The CDR3 is made up of 15 amino acids. Trimming cost V 5 bases and J 2 bases, with 14 bases left between them. For the CDR3, the DNA is TGTGCCAGCAGTCCGCGGGGATCAGCCACAGATACGCAGTATTTT. Its translation is CASSPRGSATDTQYF.

This clone showed up just once. The chain uses TRBV6-5 and TRBJ2-1; 8 bases match TRBD2. This CDR3 contains 16 residues. Trimming removed 4 bases from V and 0 bases from J; junction bases left unmatched: 5. Germline CDR1 and CDR2: MNHEY and SVGAGI. The CDR3 is CASSSRLAHSYNEQFF. Written as DNA, the CDR3 is TGTGCCAGCAGTTCCAGACTAGCGCACTCCTACAATGAGCAGTTCTTC.

This rearrangement joins TRBV28 to TRBJ1-1; no clear D. CDR1 and CDR2 (germline): MDHEN, SYDVKM. Trimming removed 8 bases at V and 10 bases at J, with 20 bases between. CDR3 length equals 13 residues. This CDR3 is CASSNGPQFGAFF. The CDR3 DNA sequence: TGTGCCAGCTCAAATGGCCCCCAGTTTGGAGCTTTCTTT.

Here the CDR3 DNA reads TGTGCCAGCAGTTCCCCCCATAGCGGGAGCTACGAGCAGTACTTC. It codes for CASSSPHSGSYEQYF. The chain is built from TRBV28 and TRBJ2-7, with 9 bases that match TRBD2. V shed 4 bases and J 3 bases; nucleotides not matched to a gene: 7. This CDR3 comprises 15 residues. Germline lookup yields CDR1 MDHEN and CDR2 SYDVKM.

This clone was detected ten times or more. This chain links TRBV18 with TRBJ1-5, with a possible D match to TRBD1 (6 bases). Trimming removed 6 bases at V and 5 bases at J, with 11 bases between. The CDR3 extends over 13 amino acids. Germline values: CDR1 KGHSH, CDR2 LQKENI. CDR3 DNA: TGTGCCAGCTCGCCGGACAGAGATCAGCCCCAGCATTTT. This sequence encodes CASSPDRDQPQHF.

This clone was seen a handful of times. The chain combines TRBV28 with TRBJ1-5; the match to TRBD1 covers 8 bases. Unmatched junction bases numbered 15, after V lost 5 bases and J lost 6 bases. This CDR3 spans 17 amino acids. Germline V gene sequence: CDR1 MDHEN, CDR2 SYDVKM. The CDR3 DNA reads TGTGCCAGCAGTCCCCGGCGACAGGGGACAGGAAGTCAGCCCCAGCATTTT. Translating it yields CASSPRRQGTGSQPQHF.